The present T cell receptor beta chain was sequenced within a study of blood T cells in healthy people across ages. Notes on the study in general: Researchers deemed the diversity estimates from one million T cells underestimates.

The trim removed 0 bases at V and 3 bases at J, leaving 7 bases unmatched. This CDR3 comprises 16 residues. Germline loops: CDR1 MNHEY, CDR2 SMNVEV (reference sequence). A sample-barcoded 5' primer and a J-beta primer mix were used in a second PCR of roughly 7 to 12 cycles. TCRdb used MiXCR to reprocess the 5' RACE reads, holding one entry per CDR3 protein. The data show under 2,000,000 distinct CDR3 sequences, 49% seen once. Researchers collected 7.5 to 10 milliliters of peripheral blood from every single donor. As concerns this clonotype: Its specificity is not known.

The TCR comes from a woman aged 40 to 55 in good health. The V call is TRBV27, the J call TRBJ2-7, with TRBD1 matching 8 bases. The sample consisted of blood. Here the CDR3 DNA reads TGTGCCAGCAGTTTATCGGCGGCAGGGGGCGTCTACGAGCAGTACTTC. This gives the protein CASSLSAAGGVYEQYF.